This T cell receptor (beta chain) was recovered during a study of early T cells in non-severe SARS-CoV-2 infection. In TCRdb, the 5' RACE reads were re-called with MiXCR into one record per CDR3 protein. The data show 70,000 to 90,000 distinct CDR3 sequences, 11% seen once. The CDR3 runs 15 residues. Germline CDR1 MNHEY, CDR2 SVGAGI. The V gene end was trimmed by 6 bases and the J gene end by 7 bases; junction bases not matched to a gene: 11. This clonotype was detected a few times. Specimen: whole blood. The receptor's source is an adult who was a healthcare worker with PCR-confirmed SARS-CoV-2 infection or an uninfected control (not recorded which). The chain recombines TRBV6-5 with TRBJ2-1; TRBD1 aligns across 8 bases. CDR3 protein: CASSVTGTGWNEQFF. In nucleotides, the CDR3 is TGTGCCAGCAGCGTTACAGGGACAGGTTGGAATGAGCAGTTCTTC.